This paragraph reports one T cell receptor beta chain. This sample is part of a study of control samples from healthy donors and cancer patients. The ends were cut back, 3 bases at V and 3 bases at J, with 8 bases in the middle. This CDR3 comprises 14 residues. Germline CDR1 reads MGHDK; CDR2 reads SYGVNS. The assay was immunoSEQ multiplex PCR, and TCRdb's table has in-frame clones only and misses some. This table holds 180,000 or so clones, 91% found once. The sequencing sample was made of blood. The TCR sequence derives from a woman aged 30 to 39 in good health. The chain is built from TRBV25-1 and TRBJ1-4, with D perhaps matching TRBD1 (6 bases). CDR3 in DNA: TGTGCCAGCAGTGACAACAGGGCTAATGAAAAACTGTTTTTT. It codes for CASSDNRANEKLFF.